The rows below give T cell receptor beta chains drawn from one sample of a study of blood T cells in healthy people across ages. TCRdb re-derived calls from the 5' RACE reads in MiXCR, one entry per CDR3 protein. The sample yields 750,000 to 850,000 distinct CDR3 sequences, 25% seen once. These data were likewise used in another study, on T cells of mothers and their children.

Sequencing was carried out using blood. The source of these receptors is a boy aged 5-17 years in good health. CDR3s include the opening cysteine and the closing phenylalanine or tryptophan. The order of the fields is CDR3 DNA, CDR3 protein, J gene, clone size, V gene, D gene. D genes are given only for firm matches. Clone size appears in some rows only: once, few, many, or a class for an expanded clone.

TGTGCCAGCAGCCCGCGGACAGGGATCGGCTACGAGCAGTACTTC | CASSPRTGIGYEQYF | TRBJ2-7 | . | TRBV3-1 | TRBD1
TGTGCCAGCAGATTAGGGCCGAACAATAATTCACCCCTCCACTTT | CASRLGPNNNSPLHF | TRBJ1-6 | . | TRBV6-5 | .
TGTGCCAGCAGTTTTTCGACCATGACAAGCTCCTTCTTC | CASSFSTMTSSFF | TRBJ2-7 | . | TRBV12-3/TRBV12-4 | .
TGTGCCAGCAGCCAGGGCGTTCTCCGGGGGGGGCCTAGTGAGCAGTTCTTC | CASSQGVLRGGPSEQFF | TRBJ2-1 | many | TRBV3-1 | TRBD2
TGCGCCAGCAGCGGGGCAGGGCTTAACTATGGCTACACCTTC | CASSGAGLNYGYTF | TRBJ1-2 | few | TRBV4-3 | .
TGCAGTGCTAGCCCCTTCCTTTCTAACAATGAGCAGTTCTTC | CSASPFLSNNEQFF | TRBJ2-1 | . | TRBV20-1 | .
TGTGCCAGCAGCCAGACTTCGGGACTCCGGGGAAACAATGAGCAGTTCTTC | CASSQTSGLRGNNEQFF | TRBJ2-1 | many | TRBV14 | .
TGTGCCAGCAGCTTGGAAGCCCGCCGGGCGGGAGAGATATCCTACGAGCAGTACTTC | CASSLEARRAGEISYEQYF | TRBJ2-7 | few | TRBV7-2 | TRBD2
TGTGCCATCAGTCAGGGGGACAGGTCCTACGAGCAGTACTTC | CAISQGDRSYEQYF | TRBJ2-7 | many | TRBV10-3 | TRBD1
TGCAGCGTTGAGCTAGCGGGAGATCACATTCAGTACTTC | CSVELAGDHIQYF | TRBJ2-4 | few | TRBV29-1 | TRBD2
TGCAGTGCTAGAGTCTCCCTATCCCGCCATCGGAGGTTTTATGACAATGAGCAGTCCTTC | CSARVSLSRHRRFYDNEQSF | TRBJ2-1 | . | TRBV20-1 | .
TGTGCCAGCAGTTTATATGGGGAATTGGACCAAGAGACCCAGTACTTC | CASSLYGELDQETQYF | TRBJ2-5 | few | TRBV27 | .
TGCAGCGTTGAAGCCTACAACACAGATACGCAGTATTTT | CSVEAYNTDTQYF | TRBJ2-3 | . | TRBV29-1 | .
TGCAGTGCTAGGCCCAGCGGATCCTACAATGAGCAGTTCTTC | CSARPSGSYNEQFF | TRBJ2-1 | . | TRBV20-1 | .
TGCAGTGCTAGAGCGTGGGGGCAAGAGACCCAGTACTTC | CSARAWGQETQYF | TRBJ2-5 | . | TRBV20-1 | .
TGTGCCAGCAGCTCTTACTCAGGGTACTCTGGAAACACCATATATTTT | CASSSYSGYSGNTIYF | TRBJ1-3 | . | TRBV11-2 | .
TGTGCCAGCAGTTGGGCAGGGACTAATGAAAAACTGTTTTTT | CASSWAGTNEKLFF | TRBJ1-4 | few | TRBV6-5 | .
TGCAGTGCTGGGCAGGGCATTCCCAGCAATCAGCCCCAGCATTTT | CSAGQGIPSNQPQHF | TRBJ1-5 | . | TRBV20-1 | .
TGCAGCGTCGCCGCGAACACCGGGGAGCTGTTTTTT | CSVAANTGELFF | TRBJ2-2 | many | TRBV29-1 | .